This TCR beta chain derives from a study of shared clonotypes between healthy human individuals. Study conclusions and caveats: The diversity represented, both genetic and in exposure history, was limited by few donors.

Profiled with immunoSEQ multiplex PCR; TCRdb holds only in-frame clones, not every one. The data hold approximately 500,000 clones, with approximately 78% observed a single time. This clone came up once. Its antigen is unidentified. Germline lookup yields CDR1 LGHNA and CDR2 YNFKEQ. Trimming removed 4 bases from V and 6 bases from J, with 9 bases in between. The CDR3 is 13 amino acids. The sample was PBMCs. The rearrangement uses TRBV4-2 and TRBJ2-2; D unclear. The sequence derives from a middle-aged woman in good health. Some clones in this sample may be carry-over from other donors' samples. This CDR3 is CASSRDRPGELFF. DNA for the CDR3: TGTGCCAGCAGCCGAGATCGCCCCGGGGAGCTGTTTTTT.